This T cell receptor (beta chain) was identified in a study of T cell responses to AZD1222 COVID-19 vaccine. Broader study findings: Baseline serostatus was positive in only a handful of AZD1222 recipients.

The data were produced by immunoSEQ multiplex PCR, yet TCRdb's version contains in-frame clones alone and is incomplete. The data show around 77,000 clones, with about nine tenths seen just once and about 24% held by the top ten. With respect to this clone: Antigen: not known.

Sequencing used peripheral blood, obtained on day 0 of AZD1222 vaccination. The receptor was isolated from an adult in good health.

CDR3 DNA sequence: TGTGCCACCAGCAGAGAGGGGACAGTGACAGATACGCAGTATTTT. It codes for CATSREGTVTDTQYF. The chain has TRBV15 and TRBJ2-3; 7 nucleotides match TRBD1. The germline gives CDR1 LNHNV, CDR2 YYDKDF (reference sequence). The ends lost 0 bases at V and 3 bases at J; junction bases unmatched: 3. The CDR3 length is 15 residues.